These T cell receptor beta chains were read from a single sample in a study of T cell repertoires and HLA-DP antigens. Their recognized antigens are unknown. TCRdb's copy holds only in-frame clones and misses some; the assay was immunoSEQ multiplex PCR. The sample holds about 73,000 clones, just under 80% seen once. Sample: CD4+ T cells from PBMCs. Receptors originate from a man in his sixties in good health and CMV-seronegative. Both conserved end residues are part of each CDR3. The D gene is left open where the match is weak. Clone size, where shown, is once, few, many, or a class for clones that have expanded.

j_call d_call v_call cdr3_length clone_size cdr3_aa cdr3_nt
TRBJ2-3 . TRBV14 16 . CASSQYLTASTDTQYF TGTGCCAGCAGCCAATATTTGACGGCCAGCACAGATACGCAGTATTTT
TRBJ2-3 TRBD2 TRBV2 14 few CASSGGLASDTQYF TGTGCCAGCAGTGGGGGACTAGCAAGTGATACGCAGTATTTT
TRBJ1-2 . TRBV29-1 11 . CSVEVNYGYTF TGCAGCGTTGAGGTTAACTATGGCTACACCTTC
TRBJ2-5 TRBD2 TRBV10-3 16 . CAISSGTSGVQETQYF TGTGCCATCAGTTCCGGGACTAGCGGGGTACAAGAGACCCAGTACTTC
TRBJ2-6 . TRBV7-9 18 . CASSPQGLGATGANVLTF TGTGCCAGCAGCCCTCAGGGATTGGGGGCTACTGGGGCCAACGTCCTGACTTTC
TRBJ2-2 . TRBV5-1 15 . CASSLRVGTDGELFF TGCGCCAGCAGCTTGCGAGTAGGGACGGACGGGGAGCTGTTTTTT
TRBJ2-2 . TRBV5-6 15 . CASSQLLQGHGELFF TGTGCCAGCAGCCAACTACTCCAGGGCCACGGGGAGCTGTTTTTT
TRBJ1-5 TRBD1 TRBV15 15 . CATSRGGQTNQPQHF TGTGCCACCAGCAGAGGGGGACAGACCAATCAGCCCCAGCATTTT
TRBJ1-1 . TRBV2 13 . CASSEGVVTEAFF TGTGCCAGCAGTGAAGGAGTAGTCACTGAAGCTTTCTTT
TRBJ1-4 . TRBV7-7 17 . CASSPRRGGDLREKLFF TGTGCCAGCAGCCCTCGGCGGGGGGGCGATCTCAGGGAAAAACTGTTTTTT
TRBJ1-5 TRBD1 TRBV7-9 15 . CASSLTTGDNQPQHF TGTGCCAGCAGCTTAACGACAGGGGACAATCAGCCCCAGCATTTT
TRBJ1-2 TRBD1 TRBV6-5 12 . CASSPGTGLYTF TGTGCCAGCAGCCCCGGGACAGGGCTCTACACCTTC
TRBJ2-2 TRBD1 TRBV7-9 14 once CASGDRLNTGELFF TGTGCCAGCGGGGACAGGTTAAACACCGGGGAGCTGTTTTTT
TRBJ2-1 TRBD2 TRBV10-2 15 medium-sized CASSEGLAGKGEQFF TGCGCCAGCAGTGAGGGACTAGCGGGAAAAGGGGAGCAGTTCTTC
TRBJ1-4 . TRBV6-5 13 . CASSYTGNEKLFF TGTGCCAGCAGTTACACCGGGAATGAAAAACTGTTTTTT
TRBJ1-3 . TRBV5-5 14 . CASSPRLSGNTIYF TGTGCCAGCAGTCCCAGACTCTCTGGAAACACCATATATTTT
TRBJ2-3 . TRBV6-5 11 . CASTIGDTQYF TGTGCCAGCACCATCGGAGATACGCAGTATTTT
TRBJ2-1 TRBD2 TRBV18 16 . CASSPTSGRSNNEQFF TGTGCCAGCTCACCAACTAGCGGTAGGAGCAACAATGAGCAGTTCTTC
TRBJ2-3 . TRBV11-1 13 once CASSPGGADTQYF TGTGCCAGCAGCCCAGGGGGGGCAGATACGCAGTATTTT
TRBJ2-1 TRBD2 TRBV2 16 few CASRTGTSGSYNEQFF TGTGCCAGCAGGACGGGGACTAGCGGATCCTACAATGAGCAGTTCTTC
TRBJ2-2 TRBD1 TRBV5-5 16 . CASSLEPGGDTGELFF TGTGCCAGCAGCTTGGAGCCAGGGGGAGACACCGGGGAGCTGTTTTTT
TRBJ2-3 . TRBV9 14 . CASSVAYGTDTQYF TGTGCCAGCAGCGTGGCCTACGGCACAGATACGCAGTATTTT
TRBJ1-1 TRBD1 TRBV6-6 15 . CASRPYRDRSTEAFF TGTGCCAGCAGACCCTACCGGGACAGGAGCACTGAAGCTTTCTTT
TRBJ1-3 . TRBV5-1 17 . CASSLGPQGTSGNTIYF TGCGCCAGCAGCTTGGGCCCTCAGGGTACCTCTGGAAACACCATATATTTT
TRBJ2-2 . TRBV19 13 . CASSIGNTGELFF TGTGCCAGTAGTATAGGGAACACCGGGGAGCTGTTTTTT
TRBJ2-3 . TRBV7-8 12 . CASGARTDTQYF TGTGCCAGCGGGGCTCGCACAGATACGCAGTATTTT
TRBJ1-4 . TRBV14 15 few CASSQRVGTNEKLFF TGTGCCAGCAGCCAGCGGGTGGGGACTAATGAAAAACTGTTTTTT
TRBJ2-1 TRBD2 TRBV4-1 16 few CASSQDLGRLENEQFF TGCGCCAGCAGCCAAGACCTCGGGAGGCTAGAGAATGAGCAGTTCTTC
TRBJ2-3 TRBD2 TRBV6-5 15 . CASTRVGRETDTQYF TGTGCCAGCACTCGGGTCGGGAGGGAAACAGATACGCAGTATTTT
TRBJ2-2 TRBD1 TRBV9 17 . CASSVTGTGEYTGELFF TGTGCCAGCAGCGTAACGGGTACAGGGGAGTACACCGGGGAGCTGTTTTTT
TRBJ1-4 . TRBV19 15 . CASSSQIATNEKLFF TGTGCCAGTAGCTCACAGATTGCAACTAATGAAAAACTGTTTTTT
TRBJ1-1 . TRBV7-6 14 . CASSLARVGTEAFF TGTGCCAGCAGCTTAGCCAGGGTGGGCACTGAAGCTTTCTTT
TRBJ2-1 . TRBV7-3 14 once CASSLGGRGNEQFF TGTGCCAGCAGCTTAGGTGGGAGAGGCAATGAGCAGTTCTTC
TRBJ1-6 . TRBV5-4 17 . CASSSGRAGSYNSPLHF TGTGCCAGCAGCTCGGGACGGGCCGGCTCCTATAATTCACCCCTCCACTTT
TRBJ1-4 . TRBV20-1 11 . CSARRREKLFF TGCAGTGCTCGGAGGAGGGAAAAACTGTTTTTT
TRBJ1-6 . TRBV9 15 . CASSPQGQPYSPLHF TGTGCCAGCAGCCCCCAAGGTCAGCCCTATTCACCCCTCCACTTT
TRBJ2-5 TRBD2 TRBV4-1 15 . CASSQIGLAQETQYF TGCGCCAGCAGCCAAATCGGACTAGCTCAAGAGACCCAGTACTTC
TRBJ2-1 TRBD1 TRBV6-1 15 few CASSLDRGSYNEQFF TGTGCCAGCAGTCTGGACAGGGGCTCCTACAATGAGCAGTTCTTC
TRBJ2-1 . TRBV6-1 16 few CASSVSSAASYNEQFF TGTGCCAGCAGTGTATCTAGCGCCGCCTCCTACAATGAGCAGTTCTTC
TRBJ2-3 . TRBV6-6 11 . CASSPRYTQYF TGTGCCAGCAGCCCCCGGTATACGCAGTATTTT
TRBJ2-1 TRBD1 TRBV6-7 16 once CASSRALRQGNNEQFF TGTGCCAGCAGTCGCGCCTTAAGACAGGGGAACAATGAGCAGTTCTTC
TRBJ1-6 . TRBV6-1 15 few CASSETQGSNSPLHF TGTGCCAGCAGTGAGACCCAGGGCTCTAATTCACCCCTCCACTTT
TRBJ1-5 TRBD1 TRBV19 14 . CASSLRDRSQPQHF TGTGCCAGTAGTCTGCGGGACAGGTCTCAGCCCCAGCATTTT
TRBJ2-3 . TRBV11-2 16 . CASSFNGRSGTDTQYF TGTGCCAGCAGCTTTAATGGCAGGAGCGGCACAGATACGCAGTATTTT
TRBJ1-6 . TRBV6-5 15 . CASSRPPYYNSPLHF TGTGCCAGCAGCCGACCCCCTTATTATAATTCACCCCTCCACTTT
TRBJ2-2 TRBD1 TRBV5-1 14 . CASSPQGAGGELFF TGCGCCAGCAGCCCACAGGGGGCCGGCGGGGAGCTGTTTTTT
TRBJ2-5 . TRBV10-1 12 . CASSDQVETQYF TGCGCCAGCAGTGATCAAGTGGAGACCCAGTACTTC
TRBJ1-1 . TRBV19 14 . CASSIQGMNTEAFF TGTGCCAGTAGTATTCAGGGGATGAACACTGAAGCTTTCTTT
TRBJ2-2 . TRBV5-1 17 . CASSFGLGRGNTGELFF TGCGCCAGCAGCTTCGGATTGGGAAGGGGAAACACCGGGGAGCTGTTTTTT
TRBJ1-5 . TRBV2 14 . CASSEWGLNQPQHF TGTGCCAGCAGTGAATGGGGGCTCAATCAGCCCCAGCATTTT
TRBJ1-1 . TRBV9 12 many CASSPGNSEAFF TGTGCCAGCAGCCCCGGGAACTCTGAAGCTTTCTTT
TRBJ2-3 . TRBV18 16 . CASSPPAQLGTDTQYF TGTGCCAGCTCACCACCCGCCCAGCTCGGCACAGATACGCAGTATTTT
TRBJ1-2 TRBD1 TRBV19 14 . CASSQGAREDGYTF TGTGCCAGTAGCCAGGGGGCAAGGGAGGATGGCTACACCTTC